Presented here are 22 T cell receptor beta chains from one specimen sequenced in a study of blood T cell repertoires in COVID-19. Measured with immunoSEQ multiplex PCR; TCRdb has only the in-frame clones, and not every one. The sample contains about 330,000 clones, approximately 89% of which appear only once. The sample taken for sequencing was PBMCs or T cells enriched from blood (not recorded which). The receptors shown here come from a woman aged 25 to 45 who had recovered from COVID-19.

The V call is TRBV7-2, the J call TRBJ1-3; D not certain. Trimming shortened V by 0 bases and J by 0 bases, and 15 bases separated the two germline ends. There are 18 residues in the CDR3. In germline, CDR1 is SGHTA, CDR2 FQGNSA. The CDR3 is CASSLAALGIASGNTIYF. DNA for the CDR3: TGTGCCAGCAGCTTAGCGGCTTTAGGTATAGCCTCTGGAAACACCATATATTTT.

The chain links TRBV5-5 to TRBJ1-1; possible D gene TRBD1, 6 bases. The CDR3 is 14 residues long. Trimming removed 5 bases from V and 11 bases from J, with 22 bases in between. Germline V gene lookup returns CDR1 SGHKS and CDR2 YYEKEE (reference sequence). The CDR3 loop reads CASRVRDNSGWAFF. The CDR3, as DNA: TGTGCCAGCAGAGTCCGGGACAATTCCGGTTGGGCTTTCTTT. The whole variable domain, filled in from reference TRBV5-5 and TRBJ1-1, reads DAGVTQSPTHLIKTRGQQVTLRCSPISGHKSVSWYQQVLGQGPQFIFQYYEKEERGRGNFPDRFSARQFPNYSSELNVNALLLGDSALYLCASRVRDNSGWAFFGQGTRLTVV.

The chain has TRBV6-2 or TRBV6-3 and TRBJ2-3, with 8 bases that match TRBD2. The CDR3 totals 16 residues. The ends lost 0 bases at V and 5 bases at J; junction bases unmatched: 7. Germline V CDR1 and CDR2: MNHEY, SVGEGT. In DNA, the CDR3 is TGTGCCAGCAGTTACTCGTCGGGGGGGTACGAAGATACGCAGTATTTT. It yields the protein CASSYSSGGYEDTQYF.

The rearrangement joins TRBV15 to TRBJ1-2; D might be TRBD1 (6 bases). Germline V gene sequence: CDR1 LNHNV, CDR2 YYDKDF (reference sequence). Between the trimmed V and J ends, which lost 4 bases and 8 bases, there was a span of 17 bases. The CDR3 covers 14 residues. CDR3: CATSKTNRELGYTF. CDR3 bases: TGTGCCACCAGCAAAACGAACAGGGAATTAGGCTACACCTTC. Full variable domain (rest looked up from reference TRBV15 and TRBJ1-2): DAMVIQNPRYQVTQFGKPVTLSCSQTLNHNVMYWYQQKSSQAPKLLFHYYDKDFNNEADTPDNFQSRRPNTSFCFLDIRSPGLGDTAMYLCATSKTNRELGYTFGSGTRLTVV.

The V and J genes are TRBV28 and TRBJ2-7, with 8 bases fitting TRBD1. This CDR3 has 14 amino acids. The germline CDR1 and CDR2 sequences are MDHEN and SYDVKM. V lost 6 bases and J lost 4; bases outside the gene matches: 8. DNA for the CDR3: TGTGCCAGCAGACCAGGGGGCGCAGTGTACGAGCAGTACTTC. This encodes CASRPGGAVYEQYF.

V and J are TRBV7-2 and TRBJ1-2; D gene ambiguous. Germline CDR1 SGHTA, CDR2 FQGNSA. Trimming shortened V by 6 bases and J by 5 bases, and 10 bases separated the two germline ends. This CDR3 is 12 amino acids long. Here the CDR3 DNA reads TGTGCCAGCAGTGGGCGTGGGTATGGCTACACCTTC. This translates into CASSGRGYGYTF.

The chain recombines TRBV19 with TRBJ1-5; D call uncertain. Per the germline V gene, CDR1 is LNHDA and CDR2 is SQIVND (reference sequence). Between the trimmed V and J ends, which lost 3 bases and 4 bases, there was a span of 10 bases. This CDR3 has 14 residues. The CDR3 loop is CASSIDGENQPQHF. The CDR3 nucleotides read TGTGCCAGTAGTATTGACGGGGAAAATCAGCCCCAGCATTTT.

The rearrangement joins TRBV19 to TRBJ2-7; a weak D match, TRBD1 (6 bases). The CDR3 covers 14 residues. Germline CDR1 is LNHDA and CDR2 is SQIVND (reference sequence). V was shortened by 6 bases and J by 4 bases, with 16 bases between the two germline ends. CDR3 nucleotides: TGTGCCAGTAGACCAGGGGACGCTATGTACGAGCAGTACTTC. As protein: CASRPGDAMYEQYF.

The gene calls are TRBV7-6 and TRBJ2-6, with 12 nucleotides matching TRBD1. The CDR3 has 18 amino acids. The V gene's germline CDR1 is SGHVS and CDR2 FNYEAQ. The V and J ends lost 6 bases and 4 bases, in that order; junction bases with no gene match: 10. The CDR3 region is CASRLGTGGGDGANVLTF. Written as DNA, the CDR3 is TGTGCCAGCAGGCTCGGGACAGGGGGCGGTGACGGGGCCAACGTCCTGACTTTC. Looking up the rest from reference TRBV7-6 and TRBJ2-6 gives the full variable domain: GAGVSQSPRYKVTKRGQDVALRCDPISGHVSLYWYRQALGQGPEFLTYFNYEAQQDKSGLPNDRFSAERPEGSISTLTIQRTEQRDSAMYRCASRLGTGGGDGANVLTFGAGSRLTVL.

This clone was recorded only once. Distinct nucleotide sequences in the sample also encode this CDR3. This chain connects TRBV28 to TRBJ2-2, with D perhaps matching TRBD1 (6 bases). This CDR3 is built from 14 residues. The germline V and J ends were trimmed by 5 bases and 8 bases, with 15 bases remaining between them. Germline V gene sequence: CDR1 MDHEN, CDR2 SYDVKM. CDR3 DNA: TGTGCCAGCAGTCCGGGACAACTACCGGGGGAGCTGTTTTTT. This gives the protein CASSPGQLPGELFF.

In its sample, this clone was seen once. V and J are TRBV10-3 and TRBJ1-6; 7 nucleotides agree with TRBD1. CDR1 is ENHRY and CDR2 is SYGVKD in the germline V gene. Trimming at V came to 5 bases and at J to 6 bases, leaving 4 bases not matched to a gene. The CDR3 sequence is 14 residues long. The CDR3 loop is CAISTQGTNSPLHF. CDR3 DNA sequence: TGTGCCATCAGTACACAGGGGACTAATTCACCCCTCCACTTT.

V gene TRBV19 combines with J gene TRBJ1-6; D may be TRBD1 (6 bases). The V gene lost 5 bases and the J gene lost 0 bases, with 8 bases spanning the gap. Germline V gene data show CDR1 as LNHDA and CDR2 as SQIVND (reference sequence). This CDR3 spans 15 amino acids. The CDR3 is CASSLDSSYNSPLHF. In DNA, the CDR3 is TGTGCCAGTAGTCTGGACAGCTCCTATAATTCACCCCTCCACTTT.

CDR3 protein: CASSVQAGFNEKLFF. The CDR3 bases are TGTGCCAGCAGTGTTCAGGCAGGCTTTAATGAAAAACTGTTTTTT. The genes are TRBV2 and TRBJ1-4, with D unclear. CDR1 SNHLY and CDR2 FYNNEI come from the germline V gene. V was trimmed by 4 bases and J by 4 bases, leaving 13 bases between them. This CDR3 contains 15 residues.

The chain is built from TRBV5-5 and TRBJ1-6, with D perhaps matching TRBD1 (5 bases). The CDR3 has 14 residues. The germline V gene has CDR1 SGHKS and CDR2 YYEKEE (reference sequence). The V and J ends lost 0 bases and 9 bases respectively, with 10 bases between them. CDR3 nucleotide sequence: TGTGCCAGCAGCTTGGGACAGTCCCGTTCACCCCTCCACTTT. Amino acids: CASSLGQSRSPLHF.

The chain employs TRBV5-8 and TRBJ1-5, with D possibly being TRBD1 (5 bases). Trimming shortened V by 1 base and J by 2 bases, and 22 bases separated the two germline ends. Germline V gives CDR1 SGHTS, CDR2 YDEGEE. There are 19 residues in the CDR3. CDR3 coding DNA: TGTGCCAGCAGCTTGTCATTCGGGGGGAGTTTTGGAGGCAATCAGCCCCAGCATTTT. Translating gives CASSLSFGGSFGGNQPQHF.

The CDR3 region is CSVAGTERNIQYF. CDR3 nucleotide sequence: TGCAGCGTTGCCGGGACAGAGAGAAACATTCAGTACTTC. The chain is built from TRBV29-1 and TRBJ2-4; 7 nucleotides agree with TRBD1. Trimming cost V 4 bases and J 6 bases; bases outside gene matches: 6. Germline values: CDR1 SQVTM, CDR2 ANQGSEA. CDR3 length equals 13 residues.

The V call is TRBV6-4, the J call TRBJ2-7, with TRBD2 as a possible D gene (5 bases). Germline V gene lookup returns CDR1 MRHNA and CDR2 SNTAGT. The CDR3 runs 15 residues. Between the trimmed V and J ends, which lost 2 bases and 2 bases, there was a span of 13 bases. The CDR3 sequence is CASSDPAVGPYEQYF. DNA for the CDR3: TGTGCCAGCAGTGACCCAGCGGTGGGCCCCTACGAGCAGTACTTC.

This chain uses TRBV6-5 with TRBJ2-3, with 12 nucleotides matching TRBD1. CDR3 size: 15 residues. The ends lost 4 bases at V and 2 bases at J; junction bases unmatched: 1. Germline V gene lookup returns CDR1 MNHEY and CDR2 SVGAGI. Written as DNA, the CDR3 is TGTGCCAGCAGTTTGGGACAGGGGGCCACAGATACGCAGTATTTT. Encoded protein: CASSLGQGATDTQYF.

The chain joins TRBV18 to TRBJ1-5, with D tentatively TRBD1 (5 bases). CDR3 size: 15 residues. Between the trimmed V and J ends, which lost 6 bases and 10 bases, there was a span of 22 bases. Germline values: CDR1 KGHSH, CDR2 LQKENI. The CDR3 is CASSRGTGESVPQHF. The CDR3 DNA follows: TGTGCCAGCTCGCGAGGGACGGGGGAATCAGTCCCCCAGCATTTT.

V gene TRBV7-3 combines with J gene TRBJ1-6; D is perhaps TRBD1 (6 bases). Germline lookup yields CDR1 SGHTA and CDR2 FQGTGA. V lost 2 bases and J 8 bases, leaving 10 bases between the germline ends. This CDR3 is 14 amino acids long. This chain's CDR3 is CASSLAGADSPLHF. The CDR3, as DNA: TGTGCCAGCAGCTTAGCAGGGGCCGATTCACCCCTCCACTTT.

A remark on this clone: It is likely a read error, because the conserved phenylalanine at the end of the CDR3 is missing. The V gene is TRBV29-1, the J gene TRBJ1-2, with D unresolved. The CDR3 consists of 14 residues. Per the germline V gene, CDR1 is SQVTM and CDR2 is ANQGSEA. Trimming removed 1 base from V and 3 bases from J, with 12 bases in between. CDR3 sequence (DNA): TGCAGCGTTGAAGGTGATCGGGGTGACTATGGCTACACCCTC. Protein product: CSVEGDRGDYGYTL.

The chain has TRBV15 and TRBJ1-3; tentatively, D is TRBD1 (6 bases). From germline, CDR1 is LNHNV and CDR2 YYDKDF (reference sequence). CDR3 size: 15 residues. Trimming removed 6 bases from V and 0 bases from J, with 12 bases in between. The CDR3 is CATSRGLSSGNTIYF. Here the CDR3 DNA reads TGTGCCACCAGTAGGGGGTTGAGCTCTGGAAACACCATATATTTT. The full variable domain, with the rest looked up from reference TRBV15 and TRBJ1-3, is DAMVIQNPRYQVTQFGKPVTLSCSQTLNHNVMYWYQQKSSQAPKLLFHYYDKDFNNEADTPDNFQSRRPNTSFCFLDIRSPGLGDTAMYLCATSRGLSSGNTIYFGEGSWLTVV.